The clone carrying this T cell receptor beta chain was seen only a few times. These data originate in a study of blood T cell repertoires in COVID-19. TCRdb's copy holds only in-frame clones and misses some; the assay was immunoSEQ multiplex PCR. The sample yields nearly 80,000 clones, 82% seen once. Germline CDR1 and CDR2: MNHEY and SMNVEV (reference sequence). V trimming: 8 bases; J trimming: 12 bases; junction bases outside the gene matches: 16. The CDR3 has 15 amino acids. The sequence derives from a woman in her 70s with acute or convalescent COVID-19. This chain joins TRBV27 and TRBJ2-1, with 10 nucleotides matching TRBD1. Material: peripheral blood. The CDR3 sequence: CASGRPGTGVIGQFF. CDR3 nucleotide sequence: TGTGCCAGCGGACGCCCCGGGACAGGGGTAATCGGGCAGTTCTTC.